This T cell receptor beta chain derives from a study of identical twins (dated by TCRdb to the mid-2010s). For the wider study: To test whether fetal clonotypes persist, the study used deep sequencing on TCR alpha and beta repertoires from monozygotic twins, unrelated adults of various ages, and cord blood. Replicate twin experiments were performed at different times using different library preparation protocols to rule out contamination. General study outcomes and caveats: Out-of-frame TCR alpha sequences shared between twins showed an excess of low generation-probability sequences compared with coincidental sharing between unrelated individuals. In beta out-of-frame sequences, excess twin sharing was weaker, because having fewer shared sequences lowered the signal-to-noise ratio. Because the same donors could not be followed over many years, conclusions were based on cross-sectional statistical analysis. Abundant cord blood beta clonotypes had fewer insertions, young adult naive repertoires showed a similar but weaker trend, and memory repertoires showed no such trend. In monozygotic twins, out-of-frame TCR alpha sharing was systematically underestimated by recombination models, although the models agreed with sharing between unrelated individuals. Invariant T cells such as MAIT and iNKT could partly confound zero-insertion analyses, although diverse VJ usage argued against such confounding for most clonotypes.

All donors were healthy Caucasians. The study also sequenced three unrelated non-twin adults: a male aged 18 to 30, a male aged 50 to 60 and a female aged 50 to 60. Miltenyi CD45RO+ enrichment and human naive T-cell isolation kits were used to isolate memory (CD45RO+) and naive T cells from PBMC. Libraries were made using 5' RACE. TCRdb records Illumina HiSeq 2000 as the sequencer. Template switching added a universal primer binding site, and the final cDNA carried a unique molecular identifier that allowed TCR cDNA molecules to be counted accurately. First-strand cDNA for TCR alpha and beta chains was synthesized from specific primers in the conserved constant-segment region. Each cDNA library was double barcoded, with a SMART-Mk sample barcode plus Illumina barcodes, to control for contamination. TruSeq adapter sequences and Illumina sample barcodes were added in two successive PCR steps. The TCR alpha and beta cDNA libraries were sequenced on the Illumina HiSeq platform using custom primers. The authors processed their data as follows. MiGEC processed the raw reads to extract unique molecular identifiers, while MiXCR was used to determine the CDR3 positions. Recombination models were inferred per individual with the repgenHMM and IGoR tools using an EM algorithm. Shared clonotypes were analyzed with the tcR package in R, and sharing was normalized by the product of cloneset sizes. To study raw recombination free of thymic and clonal selection effects, out-of-frame nonproductive sequences were analyzed. TCRdb reprocessed the public reads (quality trimming at Q25 with fastp, clone calling with MiXCR) and kept in-frame beta chains. For every CDR3 protein sequence, its rows merge into one entry that carries the most common genes and DNA. TCRdb's processing, not the authors', yielded these V and J calls. This sample comprises 350,000 to 400,000 distinct CDR3 sequences, approximately 10% of them detected only once. The ten most abundant clones make up under 10% of the sample.

This clonotype was seen more than once but under ten times. It lacks a known antigen. No base quality information exists; no much larger clone differs at one position. This clonotype originated in a woman between 50 and 59 years old in good health. Sequences were obtained from naive T cells sorted from blood. The sample's cell subset or site label, in plain terms: cells isolated with a human naive T-cell isolation kit.

The sequenced DNA is TGCGCCAGCAGCCCGTTAGCGGGAAGCAATGAGCAGTTCTTC. It codes for CASSPLAGSNEQFF. This receptor chain uses TRBV5-1 and TRBJ2-1, with 8 middle bases fitting TRBD2. According to the germline V gene, CDR1 reads SGHRS and CDR2 reads YFSETQ. Taken from cysteine to phenylalanine, the CDR3 has 14 residues. This entry keeps only the CDR3 DNA: 42 bases, framed from base 1. From V the trimming removes 4 bases and from J it removes 6 bases, while the gene matches leave 6 bases of the junction unaccounted for.